This entry features one TCR beta chain sequence. The target antigen is unknown. The entirety of the isolated RNA underwent reverse transcription, so expressed TCRB transcripts were sequenced. Assay used: immunoSEQ multiplex PCR; TCRdb lists only in-frame clones, some missing. The sample gives 250,000 to 300,000 clones, 24% of which show up once; roughly 0.011% is in the top ten. The data derive from a study of beta chain features in type 1 diabetes. Points from the study as a whole: Shortening that was moderate but significant affected the TCRB CDR3s of Type 1 diabetes patients in all four CD4+ subsets.

Germline V lookup: CDR1 SNHLY, CDR2 FYNNEI. V dropped 4 bases and J dropped 7 bases, with 17 bases sitting between them. The CDR3 covers 15 residues. This receptor was obtained from a woman aged 25 to 45 with type 1 diabetes. The chain links TRBV2 to TRBJ2-1, with D perhaps TRBD2 (7 bases). Material for sequencing was naive CD4+ T cells from blood. The CDR3 region is CASSVGGAQTNEQFF. The CDR3 region has the DNA TGTGCCAGCAGTGTAGGGGGGGCCCAAACTAATGAGCAGTTCTTC.